This T cell receptor (beta chain) was sequenced during a study of blood T cell repertoires in COVID-19. About the study: COVID-19 samples collected from the United States, Italy and Spain covered acute and convalescent phases.

This table comes from immunoSEQ multiplex PCR, and its TCRdb copy is limited to in-frame clones, with some not included. The profile shows approximately 300,000 clones, over 80% of them singletons. CDR1 LGHDT and CDR2 YNNKEL come from the germline V gene (reference sequence). V was clipped by 6 bases and J by 3 bases; unmatched bases: 7. This CDR3 region has 15 residues. The TCR originated in a woman aged 40 to 49 with acute or convalescent COVID-19. The sequenced material came from peripheral blood. The chain uses TRBV3-1 (or the pseudogene TRBV3-2) and TRBJ2-3; 9 bases fit TRBD2. The CDR3 sequence is CASSTSGGITDTQYF. The DNA for the CDR3 is TGTGCCAGCAGTACCAGCGGGGGGATTACAGATACGCAGTATTTT.